A selection of T cell receptor beta chains follows, all from one sample in a study of T cells in narcolepsy. The protocol was immunoSEQ multiplex PCR, while the TCRdb copy is restricted to in-frame clones and leaves out a portion. Here the sample spans some 35,000 clones, roughly four fifths being singletons. Sequenced input: memory (CD45RA-) CD4+ T cells from blood. The receptors shown here come from a human donor in good health. CDR3s include the opening cysteine and the closing phenylalanine or tryptophan. D genes are given only for firm matches. Some rows mark clone size as missing; the rest say once, few, many or name a class of expanded clone.

CDR3nt: TGTGCCAGCTCGGTGAGCGGGGGTGTGGAGCAGTACTTC
CDR3aa: CASSVSGGVEQYF
d_gene: TRBD2
j_gene: TRBJ2-7
abundance: .
v_gene: TRBV18

CDR3nt: TGCGCCAGCAAGGAAAGCTACGAGCAGTACTTC
CDR3aa: CASKESYEQYF
d_gene: .
j_gene: TRBJ2-7
abundance: .
v_gene: TRBV5-1

CDR3nt: TGTGCCAGCGGTCCCATCCGGGACGCTCGGTTCTTC
CDR3aa: CASGPIRDARFF
d_gene: .
j_gene: TRBJ2-1
abundance: .
v_gene: TRBV6-5

CDR3nt: TGTGCCAGTAGTTGGGGAGTTAGTATGAACACTGAAGCTTTCTTT
CDR3aa: CASSWGVSMNTEAFF
d_gene: .
j_gene: TRBJ1-1
abundance: .
v_gene: TRBV28

CDR3nt: TGTGCCTGGAACAGGGGGGTGAACACTGAAGCTTTCTTT
CDR3aa: CAWNRGVNTEAFF
d_gene: TRBD1
j_gene: TRBJ1-1
abundance: .
v_gene: TRBV30

CDR3nt: TGTGCCAGTAGTATAGTCGGGCAGGTCGGAGGCTACACCTTC
CDR3aa: CASSIVGQVGGYTF
d_gene: .
j_gene: TRBJ1-2
abundance: .
v_gene: TRBV19

CDR3nt: TGTGCCTGGAGCCCTCTCGACAGGGGGCCAAGGGGGGCCAACGTCCTGACTTTC
CDR3aa: CAWSPLDRGPRGANVLTF
d_gene: TRBD1
j_gene: TRBJ2-6
abundance: once
v_gene: TRBV30

CDR3nt: TGTGCCAGTAGTATTCAGGGGGCCGGGACCCAGTACTTC
CDR3aa: CASSIQGAGTQYF
d_gene: TRBD1
j_gene: TRBJ2-5
abundance: .
v_gene: TRBV19

CDR3nt: TGTGCCAGCAGCCTGCGGGACAGCTCCTACAATGAGCAGTTCTTC
CDR3aa: CASSLRDSSYNEQFF
d_gene: .
j_gene: TRBJ2-1
abundance: few
v_gene: TRBV9

CDR3nt: TGTGCCAGCAGTGGGGGGACCAATCAGCCCCAGCATTTT
CDR3aa: CASSGGTNQPQHF
d_gene: .
j_gene: TRBJ1-5
abundance: few
v_gene: TRBV6-5

CDR3nt: TGTGCCAGCTCACAGACCCACAACACAGATACGCAGTATTTT
CDR3aa: CASSQTHNTDTQYF
d_gene: .
j_gene: TRBJ2-3
abundance: .
v_gene: TRBV18

CDR3nt: TGTGCCACCTCCCAGGATTTTGAGAATTCACCCCTCCACTTT
CDR3aa: CATSQDFENSPLHF
d_gene: .
j_gene: TRBJ1-6
abundance: .
v_gene: TRBV6-5

CDR3nt: TGTGCCAGCAGTGGACAGGCCGGCACTGAAGCTTTCTTT
CDR3aa: CASSGQAGTEAFF
d_gene: .
j_gene: TRBJ1-1
abundance: .
v_gene: TRBV6-4

CDR3nt: TGCGCCAGCAGCCAAGATTCGAAGGCAGCCAATTTTTTTGGAGGCTACACCTTC
CDR3aa: CASSQDSKAANFFGGYTF
d_gene: .
j_gene: TRBJ1-2
abundance: .
v_gene: TRBV4-1

CDR3nt: TGTGCCAGTAGTACGCCGGGGGCCGTAAACTATGGCTACACCTTC
CDR3aa: CASSTPGAVNYGYTF
d_gene: .
j_gene: TRBJ1-2
abundance: .
v_gene: TRBV19

CDR3nt: TGTGCCAGCAGGAGACAGGGGGCTTACGGCTACACCTTC
CDR3aa: CASRRQGAYGYTF
d_gene: TRBD1
j_gene: TRBJ1-2
abundance: .
v_gene: TRBV5-4

CDR3nt: TGCAGCGACGTCCGGGCAGAAGTCCTGACTTTC
CDR3aa: CSDVRAEVLTF
d_gene: .
j_gene: TRBJ2-6
abundance: .
v_gene: TRBV29-1